This T cell receptor beta chain was recovered during a study of T cell repertoires in cytomegalovirus infection. Study overall: CMV infection plus the matching HLA type was flagged by public TCR beta signatures.

This clonotype was seen at least ten times. One entry per CDR3 protein, called by TCRdb with MiXCR from the reads. The sample lists roughly 77,000 distinct CDR3 sequences, about 4.2% occurring once. The ends lost 4 bases at V and 0 bases at J; junction bases unmatched: 5. CDR3 size: 15 residues. This sequence was found in a human donor in good health (CMV status not recorded). Some clones in this sample may be carry-over from other donors' samples. Specimen: PBMCs. This sequence joins TRBV12-3 or TRBV12-4 and TRBJ1-1, with 7 nucleotides matching TRBD1. The CDR3 region has the DNA TGTGCCAGCAGTTCGCCGGGACAGATGAACACTGAAGCTTTCTTT. Its translation: CASSSPGQMNTEAFF.